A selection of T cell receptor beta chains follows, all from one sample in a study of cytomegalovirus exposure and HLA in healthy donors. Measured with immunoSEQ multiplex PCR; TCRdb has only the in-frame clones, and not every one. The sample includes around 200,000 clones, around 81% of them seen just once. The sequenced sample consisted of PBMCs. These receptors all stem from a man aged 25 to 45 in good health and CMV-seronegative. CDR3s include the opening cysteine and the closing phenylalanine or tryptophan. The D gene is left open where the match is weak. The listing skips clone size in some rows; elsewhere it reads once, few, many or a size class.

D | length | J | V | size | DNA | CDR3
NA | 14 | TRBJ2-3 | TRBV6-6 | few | TGTGCCAGCAGTTACGATGGCGGGAAGGATACGCAGTATTTT | CASSYDGGKDTQYF
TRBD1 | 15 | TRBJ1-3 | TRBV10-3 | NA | TGTGCCATCAGTACGTCAACAGGGGGCAGAAACACCATATATTTT | CAISTSTGGRNTIYF
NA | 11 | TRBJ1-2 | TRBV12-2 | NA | TGTGCAAGTCGCCCCCTCTTTGGCTACACCTTC | CASRPLFGYTF
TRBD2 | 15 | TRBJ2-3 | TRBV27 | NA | TGTGCCAGCAGTTTAGGCACTAGCGGGAGGAGTACGCAGTATTTT | CASSLGTSGRSTQYF
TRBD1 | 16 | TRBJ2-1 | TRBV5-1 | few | TGCGCCAGCAGCACCCTGACAGGGGCGGTTCACAATGAGCAGTTCTTC | CASSTLTGAVHNEQFF
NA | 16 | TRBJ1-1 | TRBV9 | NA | TGTGCCAGCAGCGTAGAGACAGGACGCCTGAACACTGAAGCTTTCTTT | CASSVETGRLNTEAFF
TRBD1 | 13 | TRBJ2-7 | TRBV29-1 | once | TGCAGCGTCGTACAGGGGAGCTCCTACGAGCAGTACTTC | CSVVQGSSYEQYF
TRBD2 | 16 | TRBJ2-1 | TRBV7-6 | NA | TGTGCCAGCAGCCTAGGACTAGCGGGAGTTGAGGAAGAGCAGTTCTTC | CASSLGLAGVEEEQFF
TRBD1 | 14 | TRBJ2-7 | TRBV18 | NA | TGTGCCAGCTCACCAGGGACAGGGAGTTACGAGCAGTACTTC | CASSPGTGSYEQYF
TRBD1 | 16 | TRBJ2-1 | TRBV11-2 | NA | TGTGCCAGCAGCACCCGGACAGGGAGCTCCTACAATGAGCAGTTCTTC | CASSTRTGSSYNEQFF
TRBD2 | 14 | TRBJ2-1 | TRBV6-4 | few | TGTGCCAGCAGTGACGGGCGGGAGGCGAATGAGCAGTTCTTC | CASSDGREANEQFF
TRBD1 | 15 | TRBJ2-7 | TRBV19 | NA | TGTGCCAGTAGTAACCGGGACAGGGGTTCCTACGAGCAGTACTTC | CASSNRDRGSYEQYF
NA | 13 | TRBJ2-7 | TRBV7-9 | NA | TGTGCCAGCAGCGGCTTCCCCTCCTACGAGCAGTACTTC | CASSGFPSYEQYF
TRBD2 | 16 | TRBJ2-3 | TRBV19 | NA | TGTGCCAGTAGCCACCTACTAGCGACAACCACAGATACGCAGTATTTT | CASSHLLATTTDTQYF
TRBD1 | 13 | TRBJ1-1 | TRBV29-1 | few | TGCAGCGCTGAAACGGGACAGGGCACTGAAGCTTTCTTT | CSAETGQGTEAFF
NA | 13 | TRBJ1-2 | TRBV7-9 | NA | TGTGCCAGCAGCTTTGGGGGGATACATGGCTACACCTTC | CASSFGGIHGYTF
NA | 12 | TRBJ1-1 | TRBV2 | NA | TGTGCCAGCAGTAACAGTGTAGCTGAAGCTTTCTTT | CASSNSVAEAFF
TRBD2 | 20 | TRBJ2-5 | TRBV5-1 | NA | TGCGCCAGCAGCCAAATTTCCACAGGTTTTCGGGACTACTACCAAGAGACCCAGTACTTC | CASSQISTGFRDYYQETQYF
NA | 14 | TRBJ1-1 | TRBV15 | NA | TGTGCCACCAGCAGACCTGGACAGAACACTGAAGCTTTCTTT | CATSRPGQNTEAFF
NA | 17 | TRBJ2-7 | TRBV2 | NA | TGTGCCAGCAGCCCGGGGAAGGGGACACCATCCCCCTACGAGCAGTACTTC | CASSPGKGTPSPYEQYF
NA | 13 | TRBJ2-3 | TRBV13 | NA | TGTGCCAGCAGCGACCGACTAGGGGATACGCAGTATTTT | CASSDRLGDTQYF
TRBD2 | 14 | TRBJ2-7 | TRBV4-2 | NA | TGTGCCAGCAGCCAAGCCGGGAGGGATGACGAGCAGTACTTC | CASSQAGRDDEQYF
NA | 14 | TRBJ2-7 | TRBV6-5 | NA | TGTGCCAGCAGTCACCAAGGACTAAGGGACGAGCAGTACTTC | CASSHQGLRDEQYF
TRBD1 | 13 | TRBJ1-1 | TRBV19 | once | TGTGCCAGTACGGGACAGGGGTACACTGAAGCTTTCTTT | CASTGQGYTEAFF
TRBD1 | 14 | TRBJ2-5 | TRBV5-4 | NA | TGTGCCAGCAGCTTGGTGGACAGGGTAGAGACCCAGTACTTC | CASSLVDRVETQYF
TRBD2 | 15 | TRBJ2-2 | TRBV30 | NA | TGTGCCTGGAGTCCCCGGGGGGGTGTCACCGGGGAGCTGTTTTTT | CAWSPRGGVTGELFF
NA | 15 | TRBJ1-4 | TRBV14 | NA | TGTGCCAGCAGCCCCCACAGGGCGACTAATGAAAAACTGTTTTTT | CASSPHRATNEKLFF
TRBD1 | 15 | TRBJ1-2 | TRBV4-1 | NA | TGCGCCAGCAGCCGCGGACAGGGGATAAACTATGGCTACACCTTC | CASSRGQGINYGYTF
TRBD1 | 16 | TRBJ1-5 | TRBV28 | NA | TGTGCCAGCAGTAACCTGGGACAGGTGTCCAATCAGCCCCAGCATTTT | CASSNLGQVSNQPQHF
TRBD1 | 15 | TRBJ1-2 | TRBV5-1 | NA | TGCGCCAGCCGGCAAGGGACAGAAACAAACTATGGCTACACCTTC | CASRQGTETNYGYTF
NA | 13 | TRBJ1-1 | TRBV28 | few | TGTGCCAGCAGTTTAATGAGGAACACTGAAGCTTTCTTT | CASSLMRNTEAFF
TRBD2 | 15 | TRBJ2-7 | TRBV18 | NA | TGTGCCAGCTCACCCTGGACTAGCGGATCCTACGAGCAGTACTTC | CASSPWTSGSYEQYF
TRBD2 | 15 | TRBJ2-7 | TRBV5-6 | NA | TGTGCCAGCAGCGTCAGGACTAGCGGGACGAGGGAGCAGTACTTC | CASSVRTSGTREQYF
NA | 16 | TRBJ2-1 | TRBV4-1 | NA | TGCGCCAGCAGCCACCCTTTAGCGGCCTGGGTCAATGAGCAGTTCTTC | CASSHPLAAWVNEQFF
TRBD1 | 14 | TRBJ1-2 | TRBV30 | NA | TGTGCCTGGAATCGACAGGGCTTTAACTATGGCTACACCTTC | CAWNRQGFNYGYTF
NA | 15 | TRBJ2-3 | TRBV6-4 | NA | TGTGCCAGCAGTGTCGTGGGGGCTAGCACAGATACGCAGTATTTT | CASSVVGASTDTQYF
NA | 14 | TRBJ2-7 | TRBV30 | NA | TGTGCCTGGAGTGTAAACGGGAACCCCTACGAGCAGTACTTC | CAWSVNGNPYEQYF
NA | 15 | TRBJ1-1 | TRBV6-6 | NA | TGTGCCAGCAGTTTAACAGGTACGGGCTCCACTGAAGCTTTCTTT | CASSLTGTGSTEAFF
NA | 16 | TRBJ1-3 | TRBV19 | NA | TGTGCCAGTACTCCGGAGGAGGGGTTACCTGGAAACACCATATATTTT | CASTPEEGLPGNTIYF
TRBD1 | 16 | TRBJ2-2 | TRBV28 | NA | TGTGCCAGCAGTTTACGGGACAGGGGTCGTACCGGGGAGCTGTTTTTT | CASSLRDRGRTGELFF
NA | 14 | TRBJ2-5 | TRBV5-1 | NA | TGCGCCAGCAGCTTGGGACAGCAAAAGGAGACCCAGTACTTC | CASSLGQQKETQYF
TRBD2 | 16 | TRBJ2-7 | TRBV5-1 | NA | TGCGCCAGCAGCTCCTGGACTAGCGTCAGCTCCTACGAGCAGTACTTC | CASSSWTSVSSYEQYF